This entry lists 16 T cell receptor beta chains sequenced from one sample in a study of blood T cell repertoires in COVID-19. The protocol was immunoSEQ multiplex PCR, while the TCRdb copy is restricted to in-frame clones and leaves out a portion. The sample gives about 370,000 clones, 89% of which show up once; about 3% is in the top ten. The sequencing input was peripheral blood. The receptors shown here come from a woman aged 25 to 45 with COVID-19, enrolled during active disease.

V gene TRBV6-6 combines with J gene TRBJ2-2; 7 positions agree with TRBD1. Germline V gene lookup returns CDR1 MNHNY and CDR2 SVGAGI (reference sequence). CDR3 length equals 17 residues. The ends lost 5 bases at V and 2 bases at J; junction bases unmatched: 11. CDR3: CASSPKKGATNTGELFF. CDR3 nucleotides: TGTGCCAGCAGTCCCAAGAAGGGGGCGACTAACACCGGGGAGCTGTTTTTT.

The J gene is TRBJ1-6, the V gene TRBV2; TRBD1 aligns across 7 bases. V dropped 3 bases and J dropped 7; count of bases not matched to a gene: 6. Per the germline V gene, CDR1 is SNHLY and CDR2 is FYNNEI. This CDR3 spans 15 amino acids. This CDR3 is CASSESGDRNSPLHF. DNA for the CDR3: TGTGCCAGCAGTGAGTCGGGGGACAGAAATTCACCCCTCCACTTT. The whole variable domain, remainder taken from reference TRBV2 and TRBJ1-6, is EPEVTQTPSHQVTQMGQEVILRCVPISNHLYFYWYRQILGQKVEFLVSFYNNEISEKSEIFDDQFSVERPDGSNFTLKIRSTKLEDSAMYFCASSESGDRNSPLHFGNGTRLTVT.

CDR3 DNA: TGTGCCAGCGCCGGCTATGGCTACACCTTC. This translates into CASAGYGYTF. V is TRBV12-3 or TRBV12-4 and J is TRBJ1-2; D ambiguous. The CDR3 sequence is 10 residues long. Between the trimmed V and J ends, which lost 8 bases and 4 bases, there was a span of 5 bases.

The V and J genes are TRBV15 and TRBJ2-1; 7 bases match TRBD2. From germline, CDR1 is LNHNV and CDR2 YYDKDF (reference sequence). This CDR3 has 16 amino acids. The junction had 5 bases not matched to a gene; V was cut back by 0 bases and J by 3 bases. The CDR3 DNA reads TGTGCCACCAGCAGAGAAAGGTCTAGCGGCTACAATGAGCAGTTCTTC. It encodes CATSRERSSGYNEQFF.

CDR3 bases: TGCAGTGCTAGTCCCCCAGGCTCACCCCTCCACTTT. It translates to CSASPPGSPLHF. This chain joins TRBV20-1 and TRBJ1-6; D gene uncertain. From germline, CDR1 is DFQATT and CDR2 SNEGSKA (reference sequence). CDR3 length: 12 residues. V gave up 3 bases and J gave up 10 bases, with 10 bases separating them.

V usage is TRBV5-1 and J usage is TRBJ2-3; TRBD2 is a possible D gene (5 bases). Deletions cut 4 bases from V and 8 bases from J, with 14 bases between. This CDR3 has 13 residues. Germline assignment: CDR1 SGHRS and CDR2 YFSETQ. For the CDR3, the DNA is TGCGCCAGCAGCACGGATCTAGCTCCTACGCAGTATTTT. This encodes CASSTDLAPTQYF.

The chain joins TRBV25-1 to TRBJ2-1; 9 bases are a match to TRBD2. CDR3 size: 17 residues. Germline V gene sequence: CDR1 MGHDK, CDR2 SYGVNS. J gave up 4 bases and V 2 bases, and 9 bases lay outside the gene matches. The CDR3 DNA sequence: TGTGCCAGCAGTGAAAGAGGACTAGCGAGCACTTACAATGAGCAGTTCTTC. Translating gives CASSERGLASTYNEQFF.

V usage is TRBV7-2 and J usage is TRBJ2-5, with D unclear. Germline lookup yields CDR1 SGHTA and CDR2 FQGNSA. V gave up 3 bases and J gave up 5 bases, with 10 bases separating them. This CDR3 region has 13 residues. The CDR3 sequence is CASSFGLWETQYF. For the CDR3, the DNA is TGTGCCAGCAGCTTCGGGTTATGGGAGACCCAGTACTTC.

This chain uses TRBV19 with TRBJ2-7; 9 nucleotides align to TRBD2. This CDR3 comprises 14 residues. Germline V CDR1 and CDR2: LNHDA, SQIVND (reference sequence). J was trimmed by 2 bases and V by 10 bases; bases with no gene match: 9. For the CDR3, the DNA is TGTGCCACGAAAACTAGCGGGTATACCTACGAGCAGTACTTC. This encodes CATKTSGYTYEQYF.

The chain carries TRBV27 and TRBJ2-7, with 8 bases identical to TRBD1. Germline-derived CDR1 and CDR2 are MNHEY and SMNVEV (reference sequence). The CDR3 length is 14 residues. Trimming at V came to 5 bases and at J to 1 base, leaving 4 bases not matched to a gene. The CDR3 coding sequence is TGTGCCAGCAGTCCCGACAGGGGATCCTACGAGCAGTACGTC. Translation: CASSPDRGSYEQYV.

The chain recombines TRBV28 with TRBJ2-7, with a weak D call TRBD1 (5 bases). V was trimmed by 6 bases and J by 2 bases, leaving 11 bases between them. This CDR3 has 13 residues. Germline V gene data show CDR1 as MDHEN and CDR2 as SYDVKM. In nucleotides, the CDR3 is TGTGCCAGCAGCTTTAGACAGACCTACGAGCAGTACGTC. Encoded protein: CASSFRQTYEQYV.

The table lists this clone with a few counts. This sequence joins TRBV5-1 and TRBJ2-1; possibly TRBD2 for D (6 bases). Germline CDR1 SGHRS, CDR2 YFSETQ. V was shortened by 0 bases and J by 7 bases, with 11 bases between the two germline ends. The CDR3 sequence is 14 residues long. The CDR3, as DNA: TGCGCCAGCAGCTTGGTTAGCGGAGGGAATGAGCAGTTCTTC. It specifies CASSLVSGGNEQFF.

This rearrangement joins TRBV9 to TRBJ2-3; 10 bases are shared with TRBD2. Germline V gene sequence: CDR1 SGDLS, CDR2 YYNGEE. J lost 0 bases, V lost 4 bases, and 5 bases had no gene match. CDR3 length: 16 amino acids. In nucleotides, the CDR3 is TGTGCCAGCAGCAAGCTAGCGGGGGAGAGCACAGATACGCAGTATTTT. It specifies CASSKLAGESTDTQYF.

This clone appeared a few times. The rearrangement joins TRBV7-2 to TRBJ2-3; TRBD2 matches at 10 bases. CDR3 length: 16 residues. The V segment lost 4 bases and the J segment 8 bases; nucleotides outside the gene matches: 12. Looked up from germline, CDR1 is SGHTA and CDR2 is FQGNSA. CDR3 protein: CASSSVLAGLSVTQYF. The DNA for the CDR3 is TGTGCCAGCAGCTCTGTACTAGCGGGGCTCAGTGTTACGCAGTATTTT.

Here the CDR3 reads CASSTTGVAGYTF. CDR3 DNA sequence: TGTGCCAGCAGCACGACAGGGGTCGCGGGCTACACCTTC. The rearrangement links TRBV9 to TRBJ1-2, with 8 bases matching TRBD1. The CDR3 is 13 amino acids. Germline V lookup: CDR1 SGDLS, CDR2 YYNGEE. The ends lost 4 bases at V and 8 bases at J; junction bases unmatched: 7.

The rearrangement links TRBV25-1 to TRBJ1-4; tentative D call: TRBD1 (5 bases). Germline loops: CDR1 MGHDK, CDR2 SYGVNS. The CDR3 spans 15 residues. Trimming took off 1 base at V and 0 bases at J, with 6 bases between the two ends. Here the CDR3 reads CASSESGATNEKLFF. CDR3 DNA: TGTGCCAGCAGTGAATCGGGGGCAACTAATGAAAAACTGTTTTTT. Filled out from reference TRBV25-1 and TRBJ1-4, the complete variable domain reads EADIYQTPRYLVIGTGKKITLECSQTMGHDKMYWYQQDPGMELHLIHYSYGVNSTEKGDLSSESTVSRIRTEHFPLTLESARPSHTSQYLCASSESGATNEKLFFGSGTQLSVL.